This T cell receptor (beta chain) derives from a study of blood T cells in healthy people across ages (dated by TCRdb to the mid-2010s). With respect to the entire study: Template switching captured roughly one uniquely barcoded TCR beta cDNA molecule per two T cells in model experiments. To track age-related changes in TCR beta repertoire diversity, the study relied on deep sequencing normalized with unique cDNA molecular identifiers. Donors were grouped into four age groups: young (average 16 years), middle-aged (roughly 37), aged (around 62) and long-lived (approximately 81). Donors of different ages were randomly distributed across sequencing lanes to avoid experimental bias. For two donors (one aged 18 to 30 and one aged 80 or older), the study analyzed two additional independent replicas of 1 million unique cDNA reads from the same blood draw. Summary of the overall study and its limitations: There was a strong correlation between observed TCR beta diversity and the percentage of naive T cells measured by flow cytometry. Compared with the aged group, the long-lived group had more naive CD4+ T cells, fewer expanded clones and increased TCR diversity, suggesting age selection. Bulk unsorted PBMC profiling prevented conclusive comparison of naive and antigen-experienced compartments. Observed TCR beta diversity per million T cells fell roughly linearly with age, and a significant reduction was already apparent by age about 36. Donor CMV infection status was unknown, potentially confounding age-related changes in expanded clonotypes. Estimates of total diversity from one million sequenced T cells were regarded as lower bounds and underestimates.

Comments on this clonotype: Its antigen remains unidentified. The sample holds no much larger clone one base away, and base qualities are not on file.

The library was prepared using 5' RACE. Sequenced on an Illumina HiSeq 2500. A second PCR of about 7 to 12 cycles was run with a J-beta primer mix and a sample-barcoded 5' primer. A template-switch 5' adaptor carrying 12 random nucleotides introduced a unique molecular identifier onto each TCR beta cDNA molecule. Each sample yielded at least 3 million CDR3-containing paired-end reads. The Mint cDNA synthesis kit, primed by a TRBC-specific oligonucleotide, was used to synthesize first-strand cDNA from all RNA. After uracil-DNA glycosylase treatment, a first 18-cycle PCR used universal primers M1SS and BC2_uni_R on all cDNA. Processing in the source paper ran as follows. For normalization, 1 million high-quality reads were randomly selected from each sample, with every read carrying a distinct molecular identifier. Instead of being binned into consensus sequences, reads that shared molecular identifiers were thrown out. MiTCR, run with a Q25 quality threshold and the strictest error-elimination algorithm, handled CDR3 identification, clonotype clustering and error correction. A nonparametric unseen species model using Euler transformation provided a lower-bound estimate of total TCR beta diversity. TCRdb's own reprocessing of the public reads used fastp at Q25 and MiXCR and kept productive beta chains. One record per CDR3 amino acid sequence lists the most common genes and DNA. The V and J calls come from TCRdb's annotation, not from the publication. Recorded for this sample are some 1.4 million distinct CDR3 sequences; 35% to 45% of them occurred a single time. Approximately 7.9% of the sample is taken by the ten largest.

Donors were under 40 systemically healthy Caucasian individuals from Russia aged roughly 6 to 100 years. Each donor gave approximately 10 milliliters of peripheral blood, collected into EDTA-treated Vacutainer tubes. Ficoll-Paque density-gradient centrifugation was used to isolate PBMCs, with at least 6.5 million per sample. Total RNA, at least 6 micrograms per sample, was extracted from PBMCs with Trizol reagent. The percentages of naive CD45RAhigh/CD27high T cells were determined by flow cytometry on a PBMC aliquot from every donor. CDR1 and CDR2, per the germline V gene (reference sequence), are SEHNR and FQNEAQ. The V and J ends are trimmed by 4 bases and 13 bases, leaving 11 bases between them. Counted from cysteine to phenylalanine, this CDR3 has 11 amino acids. Of the read, only the CDR3 DNA is kept; its 33 bases are in frame from base 1.

The sequencing sample was made of blood. The TCR originated in a woman younger than 35 in good health. The sequence is built from TRBV7-9 and TRBJ2-4, with TRBD2 perhaps the D gene, on 6 matching bases. CDR3 loop: CASSSGSGQYF. The nucleotide sequence is TGTGCCAGCAGCTCAGGGAGCGGGCAGTACTTC.